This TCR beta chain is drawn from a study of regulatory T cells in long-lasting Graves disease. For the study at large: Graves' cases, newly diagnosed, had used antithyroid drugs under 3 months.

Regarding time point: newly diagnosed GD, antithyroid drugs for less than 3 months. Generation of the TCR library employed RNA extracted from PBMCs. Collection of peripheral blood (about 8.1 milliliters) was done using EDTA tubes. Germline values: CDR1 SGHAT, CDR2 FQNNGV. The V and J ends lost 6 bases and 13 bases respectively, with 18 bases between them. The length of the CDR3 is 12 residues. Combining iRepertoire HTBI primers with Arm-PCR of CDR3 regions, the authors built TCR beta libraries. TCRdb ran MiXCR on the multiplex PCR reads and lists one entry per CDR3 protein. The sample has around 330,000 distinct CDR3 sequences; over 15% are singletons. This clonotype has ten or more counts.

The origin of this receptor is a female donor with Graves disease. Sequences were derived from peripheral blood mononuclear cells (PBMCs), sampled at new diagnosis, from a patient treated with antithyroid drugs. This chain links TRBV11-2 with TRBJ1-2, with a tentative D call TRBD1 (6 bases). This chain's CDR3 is CASSKTGSVGTF. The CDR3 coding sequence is TGTGCCAGCAGTAAGACAGGCAGCGTCGGCACCTTC. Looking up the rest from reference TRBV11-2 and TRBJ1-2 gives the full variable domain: EAGVAQSPRYKIIEKRQSVAFWCNPISGHATLYWYQQILGQGPKLLIQFQNNGVVDDSQLPKDRFSAERLKGVDSTLKIQPAKLEDSAVYLCASSKTGSVGTFGSGTRLTVV.